Listed here are 27 T cell receptor beta chains from one sample, sequenced in a study of PD-L1 blockade in urothelial cancer. Time point here: peripheral blood 6 weeks after treatment start. The data were produced by immunoSEQ multiplex PCR, yet TCRdb's version contains in-frame clones alone and is incomplete. The sample carries some 120,000 clones, roughly 88% recorded once. The sequenced sample was PBMCs, obtained around atezolizumab (anti-PD-L1) treatment. These receptor sequences come from a man aged 50 to 60 with urothelial cancer.

The chain recombines TRBV11-1 with TRBJ2-7; TRBD2 agrees at 9 bases. CDR3 length: 15 amino acids. In germline, CDR1 is SGHAT, CDR2 FQDESV (reference sequence). V trimming: 4 bases; J trimming: 2 bases; junction bases outside the gene matches: 6. CDR3 sequence reads: CASSSYVAGAYEQYF. DNA of the CDR3: TGTGCCAGCAGCTCCTATGTAGCGGGAGCCTACGAGCAGTACTTC.

V is TRBV7-3 and J is TRBJ2-1; TRBD2 aligns across 13 bases. In germline, CDR1 is SGHTA, CDR2 FQGTGA. This CDR3 has 15 residues. Trimming at V came to 5 bases and at J to 8 bases, leaving 6 bases not matched to a gene. CDR3 sequence reads: CASSPGLAGVDEQFF. CDR3 DNA: TGTGCCAGCAGCCCCGGACTAGCGGGAGTGGATGAGCAGTTCTTC.

This clone was detected a few times. The chain is built from TRBV5-1 and TRBJ1-6; possible D gene TRBD1, 6 bases. Germline CDR1 SGHRS, CDR2 YFSETQ. Trimming removed 0 bases from V and 10 bases from J, with 14 bases in between. The CDR3 has 15 residues. The CDR3 DNA reads as TGCGCCAGCAGCTTGGCCGGGGGGCAGCGGTCACCCCTCCACTTT. Residues: CASSLAGGQRSPLHF.

The chain is built from TRBV28 and TRBJ1-1, with D possibly TRBD1 on 5 matching bases. This CDR3 comprises 18 residues. Trimming took off 1 base at V and 6 bases at J, with 24 bases between the two ends. Germline CDR1 reads MDHEN; CDR2 reads SYDVKM. This CDR3 is CASSLFFHGSGRRPEAFF. The CDR3 nucleotides are TGTGCCAGCAGTTTATTTTTTCATGGTTCAGGGAGGAGGCCTGAAGCTTTCTTT. Combining the CDR3 with reference TRBV28 and TRBJ1-1 gives the whole variable domain DVKVTQSSRYLVKRTGEKVFLECVQDMDHENMFWYRQDPGLGLRLIYFSYDVKMKEKGDIPEGYSVSREKKERFSLILESASTNQTSMYLCASSLFFHGSGRRPEAFFGQGTRLTVV.

J is TRBJ1-4 and V is TRBV28; a possible D gene is TRBD1 (6 bases). Trimming stripped 6 bases from V and 10 bases from J, with 12 bases between. Germline CDR1 reads MDHEN; CDR2 reads SYDVKM. The CDR3 loop spans 12 amino acids. CDR3: CASRPGGAKLFF. CDR3 bases: TGTGCCAGCAGGCCTGGGGGGGCAAAACTGTTTTTT.

This clone was seen only once. This chain links TRBV5-1 with TRBJ2-7; TRBD2 matches 9 bases. The CDR3 loop spans 15 amino acids. Germline CDR1 reads SGHRS; CDR2 reads YFSETQ. The J segment lost 5 bases and the V segment lost 3 bases, leaving 9 bases of the junction unmatched. The CDR3 spells CASSSGLARRDEQYF. The CDR3 nucleotides read TGCGCCAGCAGCTCGGGACTAGCCCGTCGTGACGAGCAGTACTTC.

V gene TRBV7-9 combines with J gene TRBJ1-1; D uncertain. The V and J ends lost 5 bases and 0 bases respectively, with 16 bases between them. The CDR3 spans 16 residues. Germline V gene data show CDR1 as SEHNR and CDR2 as FQNEAQ (reference sequence). The CDR3 spells CASSHRVRGMNTEAFF. The CDR3 bases are TGTGCCAGCAGCCATCGGGTGAGAGGGATGAACACTGAAGCTTTCTTT.

The rearrangement links TRBV5-1 to TRBJ2-1, with 13 bases fitting TRBD2. Germline V gives CDR1 SGHRS, CDR2 YFSETQ. The CDR3 consists of 15 residues. The V and J ends lost 0 bases and 7 bases, in that order; junction bases with no gene match: 1. The CDR3 bases are TGCGCCAGCAGCTTGGAACTAGCGGGAGGGAATGAGCAGTTCTTC. This codes for CASSLELAGGNEQFF.

V is TRBV7-8 and J is TRBJ1-4; D unclear. The germline V gene has CDR1 SGHVS and CDR2 FQNEAQ. The length of the CDR3 is 14 residues. The V end lost 1 base, the J end lost 10 bases, and 13 bases lay between the germline ends. The CDR3, as DNA: TGTGCCAGCAGCTTAGTCGGGTCTCCGGTAAAACTGTTTTTT. Its protein is CASSLVGSPVKLFF.

This clone has just one count. The J gene is TRBJ2-7, the V gene TRBV28, with 7 bases identical to TRBD2. From germline, CDR1 is MDHEN and CDR2 SYDVKM. The CDR3 consists of 16 residues. The ends lost 4 bases at V and 9 bases at J; junction bases unmatched: 18. The CDR3 sequence is CASSSWGGVGFVGQYF. CDR3 DNA sequence: TGTGCCAGCAGTTCTTGGGGGGGTGTTGGATTTGTTGGGCAGTACTTC. Based on the CDR3 plus reference TRBV28 and TRBJ2-7, the full variable domain is DVKVTQSSRYLVKRTGEKVFLECVQDMDHENMFWYRQDPGLGLRLIYFSYDVKMKEKGDIPEGYSVSREKKERFSLILESASTNQTSMYLCASSSWGGVGFVGQYFGPGTRLTVT.

DNA of the CDR3: TGTGCCAGCAGCAGCCTACAGGAGAACTACGAGCAGTACTTC. It encodes CASSSLQENYEQYF. This chain links TRBV5-6 with TRBJ2-7, with a possible D match to TRBD1 (5 bases). CDR1 and CDR2 from the germline V gene are SGHDT and YYEEEE. The germline V and J ends were trimmed by 4 bases and 3 bases, with 14 bases remaining between them. The CDR3 spans 14 residues. The full variable domain, its missing parts supplied by reference TRBV5-6 and TRBJ2-7, is DAGVTQSPTHLIKTRGQQVTLRCSPKSGHDTVSWYQQALGQGPQFIFQYYEEEERQRGNFPDRFSGHQFPNYSSELNVNALLLGDSALYLCASSSLQENYEQYFGPGTRLTVT.

The chain has TRBV4-2 and TRBJ2-1; TRBD2 might be the D (6 bases). V was shortened by 0 bases and J by 2 bases, with 11 bases between the two germline ends. The length of the CDR3 is 16 residues. Germline loops: CDR1 LGHNA, CDR2 YNFKEQ. The CDR3 DNA reads as TGTGCCAGCAGCCAAGACGGGGGAGGCACCTACAATGAGCAGTTCTTC. It encodes CASSQDGGGTYNEQFF.

V and J are TRBV30 and TRBJ1-5; D remains ambiguous. Germline V gene lookup returns CDR1 GTSNPN and CDR2 SVGIG (reference sequence). The CDR3 length is 15 residues. V was pared by 4 bases and J by 2 bases, with 15 bases between. CDR3 residues: CAWNRIGGRNQPQHF. CDR3 nucleotide sequence: TGTGCCTGGAATAGGATAGGAGGGCGCAATCAGCCCCAGCATTTT.

The J gene is TRBJ1-1, the V gene TRBV6-1, with a possible D match to TRBD1 (5 bases). V was pared by 0 bases and J by 4 bases, with 9 bases between. Per germline, CDR1 MNHNS and CDR2 SASEGT. The CDR3 covers 14 residues. The CDR3 is CASSEAGGFTEAFF. DNA for the CDR3: TGTGCCAGCAGTGAAGCGGGGGGGTTCACTGAAGCTTTCTTT.

This clone was observed a single time. The V and J genes are TRBV27 and TRBJ2-5; D is possibly TRBD2 (6 bases). Trimming shortened V by 8 bases and J by 4 bases, and 17 bases separated the two germline ends. The germline CDR1 and CDR2 sequences are MNHEY and SMNVEV (reference sequence). The CDR3 extends over 14 amino acids. The CDR3 loop is CASSHFGGRETQYF. The CDR3 bases are TGTGCCAGCTCCCACTTCGGGGGTAGAGAGACCCAGTACTTC.

The chain employs TRBV30 and TRBJ2-7, with 8 bases that match TRBD2. The CDR3 runs 14 residues. With V trimmed by 8 bases and J by 5 bases, 14 bases remained unmatched. CDR1 and CDR2 (germline): GTSNPN, SVGIG (reference sequence). For the CDR3, the DNA is TGTGCCGGTACCCAAGGACTAGCTACCCACGAGCAGTACTTC. Encoded protein: CAGTQGLATHEQYF.

This rearrangement joins TRBV28 to TRBJ1-2, with a tentative D call TRBD1 (5 bases). This CDR3 is 14 amino acids long. Germline V gene data show CDR1 as MDHEN and CDR2 as SYDVKM. This CDR3 is CASARSGGSDGYTF. In DNA, the CDR3 is TGTGCTTCCGCGCGTTCTGGGGGGTCGGATGGCTACACCTTC.

The rearrangement uses TRBV12-5 and TRBJ2-5; 8 bases are a match to TRBD1. The CDR3 runs to 14 residues. The germline CDR1 and CDR2 sequences are LGHNT and FRNRAP. V lost 8 bases and J lost 4; bases outside the gene matches: 9. CDR3 loop: CASRAGGSGETQYF. The CDR3 DNA follows: TGTGCTAGTCGGGCAGGGGGCTCCGGAGAGACCCAGTACTTC.

The gene calls are TRBV28 and TRBJ1-3; D perhaps matches TRBD1 (6 bases). The germline V gene has CDR1 MDHEN and CDR2 SYDVKM. The V and J ends lost 5 bases and 9 bases respectively, with 20 bases between them. There are 15 residues in the CDR3. CDR3 nucleotides: TGTGCCAGCAGTCTCCTTGAGGGGGGGCCCGCCACCATATATTTT. It specifies CASSLLEGGPATIYF.

The genes are TRBV6-5 and TRBJ2-7; TRBD1 aligns across 10 bases. Germline CDR1 and CDR2: MNHEY and SVGAGI. The V and J ends lost 0 bases and 4 bases, in that order; junction bases with no gene match: 6. The CDR3 is 16 residues long. The CDR3 here is CASSYSTGGGGYEQYF. The CDR3 DNA reads TGTGCCAGCAGTTACTCGACAGGGGGCGGAGGTTACGAGCAGTACTTC.

The chain carries TRBV11-2 and TRBJ1-4; no clear D. The CDR3 totals 13 residues. Trimming cost V 1 base and J 8 bases, with 8 bases left between them. CDR1 is SGHAT, CDR2 FQNNGV, per germline. The CDR3 coding sequence is TGTGCCAGCAGCTTAGGAGAGAGCGAAAAACTGTTTTTT. It specifies CASSLGESEKLFF.

This rearrangement joins TRBV5-4 to TRBJ1-6; 11 nucleotides line up with TRBD1. The CDR3 consists of 15 residues. The ends lost 1 base at V and 10 bases at J; junction bases unmatched: 4. CDR1 is SGHNT, CDR2 YYREEE, per germline (reference sequence). In DNA form, the CDR3 reads TGTGCCAGCAGCTTGCAGGGACAGGGGGAATCACCCCTCCACTTT. This encodes CASSLQGQGESPLHF.

The genes are TRBV6-1 and TRBJ2-7; TRBD2 matches at 11 bases. The CDR3 extends over 16 amino acids. The germline CDR1 and CDR2 sequences are MNHNS and SASEGT. V was pared by 3 bases and J by 6 bases, with 10 bases of the junction left unmatched. CDR3 residues: CASSEGASGGRVEQYF. CDR3 DNA sequence: TGTGCCAGCAGTGAGGGAGCTAGCGGGGGGCGGGTCGAGCAGTACTTC.

The gene calls are TRBV7-3 and TRBJ2-7; 11 bases are shared with TRBD1. Per the germline V gene, CDR1 is SGHTA and CDR2 is FQGTGA. The CDR3 length is 17 residues. The V gene end was trimmed by 3 bases and the J gene end by 0 bases; junction bases not matched to a gene: 7. The CDR3 spells CASSLGTGGFSSYEQYF. CDR3 DNA sequence: TGTGCCAGCAGCTTGGGGACAGGGGGATTTAGCTCCTACGAGCAGTACTTC.

This clone has just one count. The chain links TRBV9 to TRBJ2-6; D is unresolved. V lost 0 bases and J 9 bases, leaving 19 bases between the germline ends. Germline V lookup: CDR1 SGDLS, CDR2 YYNGEE. The CDR3 extends over 17 amino acids. DNA for the CDR3: TGTGCCAGCAGCGTAGGTGGGCCCCTCAAGGCTGGCAACGTCCTGACTTTC. Its translation is CASSVGGPLKAGNVLTF.

V gene TRBV5-1 combines with J gene TRBJ2-7, with 8 bases aligning to TRBD2. CDR1 SGHRS and CDR2 YFSETQ come from the germline V gene. V shed 4 bases, J shed 6 bases, and the junction held 9 bases outside the gene matches. The CDR3 is 14 residues long. CDR3 sequence (DNA): TGCGCCAGCAGCCCGGGGGGGGTGAGAGGCGAGCAGTACTTC. Translating gives CASSPGGVRGEQYF.

The J gene is TRBJ1-2, the V gene TRBV5-6, with a tentative D call TRBD1 (6 bases). The CDR3 is made up of 16 amino acids. Trimming removed 3 bases from V and 4 bases from J, with 19 bases in between. Per the germline V gene, CDR1 is SGHDT and CDR2 is YYEEEE. The CDR3 DNA sequence: TGTGCCAGCAGCTCGGCCCTGGGGGGGCGGTTCTATGGCTACACCTTC. Residues: CASSSALGGRFYGYTF.